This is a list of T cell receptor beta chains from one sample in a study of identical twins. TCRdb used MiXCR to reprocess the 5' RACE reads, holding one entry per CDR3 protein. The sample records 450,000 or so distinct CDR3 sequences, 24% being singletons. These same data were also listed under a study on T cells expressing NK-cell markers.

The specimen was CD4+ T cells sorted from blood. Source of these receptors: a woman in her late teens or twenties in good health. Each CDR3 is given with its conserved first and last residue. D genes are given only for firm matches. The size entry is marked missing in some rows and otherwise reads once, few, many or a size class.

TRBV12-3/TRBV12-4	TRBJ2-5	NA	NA	CASGGDLGNPQETQYF	TGTGCCAGCGGGGGTGATTTAGGAAATCCCCAGGAGACCCAGTACTTC
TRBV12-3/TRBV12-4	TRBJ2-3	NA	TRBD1	CASSLRRGRGTDTQYF	TGTGCCAGCAGTTTACGCAGGGGGCGCGGCACAGATACGCAGTATTTT
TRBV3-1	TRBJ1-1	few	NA	CASVPQGRTEAFF	TGTGCCAGCGTACCTCAGGGTAGGACTGAAGCTTTCTTT
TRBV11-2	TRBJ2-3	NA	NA	CASSLRGSQHTDTQYF	TGTGCCAGCAGCCTAAGGGGGTCGCAGCACACAGATACGCAGTATTTT
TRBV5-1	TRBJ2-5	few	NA	CASSSEAGETQYF	TGCGCCAGCAGCTCGGAAGCAGGGGAGACCCAGTACTTC
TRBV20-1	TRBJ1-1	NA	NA	CSASRGYTEAFF	TGCAGTGCTAGTCGAGGGTACACTGAAGCTTTCTTT
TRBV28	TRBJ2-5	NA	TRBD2	CASSPNRHLSGGDAARVTQYF	TGTGCCAGCAGTCCTAACAGACACCTCAGCGGGGGGGACGCCGCCCGTGTGACCCAGTACTTC
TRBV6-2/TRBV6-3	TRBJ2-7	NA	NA	CASSYSSASGPYEQYF	TGTGCCAGCAGTTACTCTTCAGCGTCGGGGCCCTACGAGCAGTACTTC
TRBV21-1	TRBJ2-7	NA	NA	CASSKSLDSSYEQYF	TGTGCCAGCAGCAAAAGTCTAGATAGCTCCTACGAGCAGTACTTC
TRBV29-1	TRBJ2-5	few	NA	CSVLYGQHQETQYF	TGCAGCGTACTCTACGGACAGCACCAAGAGACCCAGTACTTC
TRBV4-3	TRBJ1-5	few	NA	CASSPGFNQPQHF	TGCGCCAGCAGCCCCGGGTTTAATCAGCCCCAGCATTTT
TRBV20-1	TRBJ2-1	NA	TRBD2	CSARVGGSFNEQFF	TGCAGTGCTAGAGTGGGCGGGAGTTTCAATGAGCAGTTCTTC
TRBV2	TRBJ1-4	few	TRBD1	CASRGQTEKLFF	TGTGCCAGCAGGGGACAGACTGAAAAACTGTTTTTT
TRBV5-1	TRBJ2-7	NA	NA	CASSFAPASYEQYF	TGCGCCAGCAGTTTTGCTCCAGCGTCCTACGAGCAGTACTTC
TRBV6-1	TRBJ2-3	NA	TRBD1	CASTRGGTGGLDTQYF	TGTGCCAGCACAAGGGGGGGGACAGGGGGTTTGGATACGCAGTATTTT
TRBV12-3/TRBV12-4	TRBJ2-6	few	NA	CASSLSAAAGVLTF	TGTGCCAGCAGTTTGTCGGCGGCGGCAGGCGTCCTGACTTTC
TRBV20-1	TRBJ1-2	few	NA	CSARGAAGGYGYTF	TGCAGTGCTAGAGGGGCAGCCGGGGGGTATGGCTACACCTTC
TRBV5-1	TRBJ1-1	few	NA	CASSLADWGHTEAFF	TGCGCCAGCAGCTTGGCTGATTGGGGCCACACTGAAGCTTTCTTT
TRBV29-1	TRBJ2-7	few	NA	CSVGGGRRYEQYF	TGCAGCGTCGGAGGAGGTAGGCGCTACGAGCAGTACTTC
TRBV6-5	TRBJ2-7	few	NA	CASSYKTVLSEQYF	TGTGCCAGCAGTTACAAAACAGTTCTTAGCGAGCAGTACTTC
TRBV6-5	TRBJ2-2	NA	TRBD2	CASSSPGGSGTGELFF	TGTGCCAGCAGTTCCCCTGGCGGGAGCGGAACCGGGGAGCTGTTTTTT
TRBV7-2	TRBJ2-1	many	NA	CASSLNYNEQFF	TGTGCCAGCAGCTTGAACTACAATGAGCAGTTCTTC
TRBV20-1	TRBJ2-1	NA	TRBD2	CSASGLAGLRNEQFF	TGCAGTGCTAGCGGCCTAGCGGGCCTAAGGAATGAGCAGTTCTTC
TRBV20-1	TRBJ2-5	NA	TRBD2	CSAREGRSGRTGETQYF	TGCAGTGCTAGAGAGGGTAGGAGCGGGAGGACTGGGGAGACCCAGTACTTC
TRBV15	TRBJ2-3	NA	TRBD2	CATSSRTSGRRTDTQYF	TGTGCCACCAGCTCCCGGACTAGCGGGAGACGCACAGATACGCAGTATTTT
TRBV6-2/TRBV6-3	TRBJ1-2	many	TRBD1	CASSSRGQGGYTF	TGTGCCAGCAGTAGCAGGGGGCAAGGGGGCTACACCTTC
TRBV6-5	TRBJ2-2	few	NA	CASSYSGSYTGELFF	TGTGCCAGCAGTTACTCGGGCAGTTACACCGGGGAGCTGTTTTTT
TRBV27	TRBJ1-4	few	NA	CASSLRGYLATNEKLFF	TGTGCCAGCAGTTTACGGGGATACCTTGCAACTAATGAAAAACTGTTTTTT
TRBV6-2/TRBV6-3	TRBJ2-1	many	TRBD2	CASSYWTSDNEQFF	TGTGCCAGCAGTTACTGGACTAGCGACAATGAGCAGTTCTTC
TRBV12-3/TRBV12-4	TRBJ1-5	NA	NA	CASTKRGETQHF	TGTGCCAGCACCAAGAGGGGGGAGACCCAGCATTTT
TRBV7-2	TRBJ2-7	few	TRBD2	CASSQGTSGRREQYF	TGTGCCAGCAGCCAGGGGACTAGCGGGAGACGCGAGCAGTACTTC
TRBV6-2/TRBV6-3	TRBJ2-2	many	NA	CASSSTGTFTGELFF	TGTGCCAGCAGTTCAACCGGGACTTTCACCGGGGAGCTGTTTTTT
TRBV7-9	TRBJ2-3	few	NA	CASSLASGHTDTQYF	TGTGCCAGCAGCTTAGCATCGGGTCACACAGATACGCAGTATTTT
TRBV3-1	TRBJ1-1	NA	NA	CASSVARLNTEAFF	TGTGCCAGCAGCGTAGCGCGATTGAACACTGAAGCTTTCTTT
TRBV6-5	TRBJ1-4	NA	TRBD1	CASSSRTGVNEKLFF	TGTGCCAGCAGTTCCCGGACAGGGGTGAACGAAAAACTGTTTTTT
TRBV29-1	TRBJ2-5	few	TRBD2	CSVEGLAGAETQYF	TGCAGCGTTGAAGGTCTAGCGGGTGCAGAGACCCAGTACTTC
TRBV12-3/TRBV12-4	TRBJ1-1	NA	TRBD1	CASSLGTGRVNTEAFF	TGTGCCAGCAGTTTAGGGACAGGGCGGGTGAACACTGAAGCTTTCTTT
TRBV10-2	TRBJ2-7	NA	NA	CASSAGSPGSEQYF	TGCGCCAGCAGTGCCGGGTCGCCCGGCTCCGAGCAGTACTTC
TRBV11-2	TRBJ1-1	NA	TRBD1	CASSQVWGLGQGEAFF	TGTGCCAGCAGCCAGGTTTGGGGGTTAGGACAGGGCGAAGCTTTCTTT
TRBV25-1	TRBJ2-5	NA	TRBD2	CASGLAGEETQYF	TGTGCCAGCGGTCTAGCGGGGGAAGAGACCCAGTACTTC
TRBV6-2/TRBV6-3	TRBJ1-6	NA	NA	CASSYVDNNSPLHF	TGTGCCAGCAGTTACGTGGATAACAATTCACCCCTCCACTTT
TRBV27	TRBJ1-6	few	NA	CASSIQMGSPLHF	TGTGCCAGCAGTATCCAGATGGGTTCACCCCTCCACTTT
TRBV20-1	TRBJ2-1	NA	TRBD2	CSASPGRGDYNEQFF	TGCAGTGCCTCTCCCGGGCGGGGGGACTACAATGAGCAGTTCTTC
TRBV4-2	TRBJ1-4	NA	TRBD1	CASSQPTGDSEKLFF	TGTGCCAGCAGCCAGCCAACAGGGGACAGTGAAAAACTGTTTTTT
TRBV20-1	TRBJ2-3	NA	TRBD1	CSASGTATDTQYF	TGCAGTGCCTCAGGGACAGCGACAGATACGCAGTATTTT
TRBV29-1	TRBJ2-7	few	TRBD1	CSVELDRGPDEQYF	TGCAGCGTTGAATTGGACAGGGGGCCGGACGAGCAGTACTTC
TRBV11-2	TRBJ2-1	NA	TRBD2	CASSGTGTSGNHEQFF	TGTGCCAGCAGCGGGACCGGGACTAGCGGGAACCATGAGCAGTTCTTC
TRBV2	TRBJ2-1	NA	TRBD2	CASSKTLLLAGVRNEQFF	TGTGCCAGCAGCAAAACGTTACTACTAGCGGGAGTCCGGAATGAGCAGTTCTTC
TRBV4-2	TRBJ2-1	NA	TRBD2	CASSPLAGVWNEQFF	TGTGCCAGCAGCCCACTAGCGGGAGTCTGGAATGAGCAGTTCTTC
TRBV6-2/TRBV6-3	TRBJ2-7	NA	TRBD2	CASSKARPGLAAYEQYF	TGTGCCAGCAGTAAAGCCCGGCCGGGACTAGCGGCTTACGAGCAGTACTTC
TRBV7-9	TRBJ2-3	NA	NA	CASSLTAATDTQYF	TGTGCCAGCAGCTTAACTGCCGCCACAGATACGCAGTATTTT